This T cell receptor (beta chain) was obtained from a study of early T cells in non-severe SARS-CoV-2 infection. Study overall: From unsorted whole blood, bulk RNA was sequenced, and the chains remained unpaired.

Points from the study as a whole: VDJdb matching, biased toward anti-spike CD8 responses, missed private and CD4 specificities.

The J segment lost 8 bases and the V segment lost 5 bases, leaving 10 bases of the junction unmatched. Germline CDR1 MRHNA, CDR2 SNTAGT. This CDR3 is built from 15 residues. This clonotype was picked up many times. Antigen specificity is unknown. cDNA molecules, individually, were tagged with unique molecular identifiers. TCRdb recomputed calls from the 5' RACE reads with MiXCR, one row per CDR3 protein. The table shows 55,000 to 70,000 distinct CDR3 sequences, with 10% occurring only once. This chain joins TRBV6-4 and TRBJ2-1, with 9 bases matching TRBD1. This TCR was sampled from an adult who was a healthcare worker with PCR-confirmed SARS-CoV-2 infection or an uninfected control (not recorded which). Sequenced: whole blood. This CDR3 is CASSPLGGQGYEQFF. The CDR3, as DNA: TGTGCCAGCAGTCCATTGGGGGGACAGGGCTATGAGCAGTTCTTC.